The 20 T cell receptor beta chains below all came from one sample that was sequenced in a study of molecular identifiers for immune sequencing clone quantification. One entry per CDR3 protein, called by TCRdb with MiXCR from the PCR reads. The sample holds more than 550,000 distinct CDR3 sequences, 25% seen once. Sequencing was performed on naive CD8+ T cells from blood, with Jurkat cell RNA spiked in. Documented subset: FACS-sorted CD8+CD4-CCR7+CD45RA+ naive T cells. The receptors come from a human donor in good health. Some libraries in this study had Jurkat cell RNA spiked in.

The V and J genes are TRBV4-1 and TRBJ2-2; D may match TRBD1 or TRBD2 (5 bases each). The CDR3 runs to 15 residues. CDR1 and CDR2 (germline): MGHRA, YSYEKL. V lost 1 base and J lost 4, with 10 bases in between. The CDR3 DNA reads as TGCGCCAGCAGCCAAGGTCCAGGGAGCACCGGGGAGCTGTTTTTT. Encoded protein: CASSQGPGSTGELFF.

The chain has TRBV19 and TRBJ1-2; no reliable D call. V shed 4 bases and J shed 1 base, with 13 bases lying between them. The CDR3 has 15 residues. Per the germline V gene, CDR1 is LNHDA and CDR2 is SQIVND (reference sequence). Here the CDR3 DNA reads TGTGCCAGTAGTACATTTGCAGAAAGTAACTATGGCTACACCTTC. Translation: CASSTFAESNYGYTF.

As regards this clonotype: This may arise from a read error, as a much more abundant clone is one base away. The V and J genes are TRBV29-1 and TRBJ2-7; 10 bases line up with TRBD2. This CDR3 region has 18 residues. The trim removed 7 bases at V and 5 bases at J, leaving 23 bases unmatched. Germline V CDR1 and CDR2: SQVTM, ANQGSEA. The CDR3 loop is CSADPGTEMGLAPHEQYF. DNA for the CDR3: TGCAGCGCTGACCCTGGGACGGAGATGGGACTAGCGCCCCACGAGCAGTACTTC.

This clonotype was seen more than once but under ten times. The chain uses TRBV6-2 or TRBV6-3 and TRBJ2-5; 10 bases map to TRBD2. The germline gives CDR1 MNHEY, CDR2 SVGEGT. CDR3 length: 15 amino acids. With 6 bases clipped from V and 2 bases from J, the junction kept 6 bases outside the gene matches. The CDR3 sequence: CASRVAGGDQETQYF. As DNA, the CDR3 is TGTGCCAGCAGAGTAGCGGGGGGTGATCAAGAGACCCAGTACTTC.

Here the CDR3 reads CASSPLTGDTEAFF. Written as DNA, the CDR3 is TGTGCCAGCTCACCATTGACAGGAGACACTGAAGCTTTCTTT. This rearrangement joins TRBV18 to TRBJ1-1; D is perhaps TRBD1 (6 bases). The CDR3 has 14 residues. Germline lookup yields CDR1 KGHSH and CDR2 LQKENI. Trimming took 2 bases from V and 3 from J, leaving 10 bases between them.

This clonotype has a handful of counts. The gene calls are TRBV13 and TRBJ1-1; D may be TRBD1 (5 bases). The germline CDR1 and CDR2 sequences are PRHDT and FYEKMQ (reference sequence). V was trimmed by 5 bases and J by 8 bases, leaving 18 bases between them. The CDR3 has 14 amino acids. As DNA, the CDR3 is TGTGCCAGCAGCCGAACCCCAGGGAGTCCCGAAGCTTTCTTT. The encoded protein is CASSRTPGSPEAFF.

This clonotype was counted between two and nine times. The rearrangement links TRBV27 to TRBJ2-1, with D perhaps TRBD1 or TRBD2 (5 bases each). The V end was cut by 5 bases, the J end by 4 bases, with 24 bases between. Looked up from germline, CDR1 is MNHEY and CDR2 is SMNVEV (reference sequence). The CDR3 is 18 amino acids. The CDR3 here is CASSPLGRIRDGYNEQFF. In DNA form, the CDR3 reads TGTGCCAGCAGTCCTTTAGGACGAATCCGGGACGGATACAATGAGCAGTTCTTC.

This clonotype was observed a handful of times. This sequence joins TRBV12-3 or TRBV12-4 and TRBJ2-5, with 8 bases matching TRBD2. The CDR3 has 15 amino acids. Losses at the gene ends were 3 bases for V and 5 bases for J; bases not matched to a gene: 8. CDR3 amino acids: CASSFRRGDSETQYF. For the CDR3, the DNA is TGTGCCAGCAGTTTTAGGCGGGGGGACTCGGAGACCCAGTACTTC.

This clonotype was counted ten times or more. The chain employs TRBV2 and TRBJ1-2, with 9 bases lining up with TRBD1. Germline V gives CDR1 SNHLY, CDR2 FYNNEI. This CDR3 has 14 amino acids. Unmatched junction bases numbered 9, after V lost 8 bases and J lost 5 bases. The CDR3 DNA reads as TGTGCCAGCTGGAGGAGGACAGGGGCTTATGGCTACACCTTC. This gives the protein CASWRRTGAYGYTF.

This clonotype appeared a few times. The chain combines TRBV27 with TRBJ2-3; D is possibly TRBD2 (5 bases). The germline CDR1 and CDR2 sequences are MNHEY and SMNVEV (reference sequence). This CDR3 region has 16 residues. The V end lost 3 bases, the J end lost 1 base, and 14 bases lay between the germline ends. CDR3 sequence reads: CASSFLGVGGTDTQYF. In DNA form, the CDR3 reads TGTGCCAGCAGTTTCTTGGGAGTCGGCGGCACAGATACGCAGTATTTT.

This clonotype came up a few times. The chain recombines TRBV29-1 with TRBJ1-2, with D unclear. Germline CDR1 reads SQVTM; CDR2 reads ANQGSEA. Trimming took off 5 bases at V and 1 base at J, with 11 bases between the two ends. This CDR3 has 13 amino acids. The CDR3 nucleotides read TGCAGCGTTTCGGACGGTTTTAACTATGGCTACACCTTC. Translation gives CSVSDGFNYGYTF.

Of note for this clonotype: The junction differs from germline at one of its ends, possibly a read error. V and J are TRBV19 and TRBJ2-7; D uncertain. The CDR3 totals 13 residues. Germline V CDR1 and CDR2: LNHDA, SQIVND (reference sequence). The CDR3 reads CASGIAPTYEQYF. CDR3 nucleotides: TGTGCCAGTGGTATAGCCCCGACCTACGAGCAGTACTTC.

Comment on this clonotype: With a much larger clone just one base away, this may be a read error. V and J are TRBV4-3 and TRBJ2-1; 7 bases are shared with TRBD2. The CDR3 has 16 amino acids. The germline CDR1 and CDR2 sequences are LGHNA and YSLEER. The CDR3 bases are TGCGCCAGCAGCCAAGATTGGAGCGGGGCCTACAATGAGCGGTTCTTC. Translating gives CASSQDWSGAYNERFF.

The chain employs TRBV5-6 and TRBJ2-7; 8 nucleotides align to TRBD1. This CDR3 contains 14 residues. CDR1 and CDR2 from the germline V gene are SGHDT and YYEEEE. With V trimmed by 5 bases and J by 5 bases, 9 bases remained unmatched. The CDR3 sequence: CASRPGQEDNEQYF. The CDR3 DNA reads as TGTGCCAGCAGGCCGGGACAGGAGGATAACGAGCAGTACTTC.

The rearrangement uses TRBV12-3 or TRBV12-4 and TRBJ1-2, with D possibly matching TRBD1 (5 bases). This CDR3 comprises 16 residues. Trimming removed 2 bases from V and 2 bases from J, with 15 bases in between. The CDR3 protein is CASSLSLDTANYGYTF. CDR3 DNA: TGTGCCAGCAGTTTAAGCCTGGACACGGCCAACTATGGCTACACCTTC.

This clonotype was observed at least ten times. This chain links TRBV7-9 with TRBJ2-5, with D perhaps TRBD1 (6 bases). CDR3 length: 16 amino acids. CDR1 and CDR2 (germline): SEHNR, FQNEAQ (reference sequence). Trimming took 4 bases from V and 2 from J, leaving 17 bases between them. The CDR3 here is CASSSPHWTVQETQYF. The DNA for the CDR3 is TGTGCCAGCAGCTCACCCCACTGGACAGTTCAAGAGACCCAGTACTTC.

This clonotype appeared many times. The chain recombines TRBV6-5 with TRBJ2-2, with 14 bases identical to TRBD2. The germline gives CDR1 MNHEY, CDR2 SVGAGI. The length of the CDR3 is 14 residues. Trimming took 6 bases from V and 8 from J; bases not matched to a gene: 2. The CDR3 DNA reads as TGTGCCAGCAGCGGGACTAGCGGGAGAGGGGAGCTGTTTTTT. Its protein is CASSGTSGRGELFF.

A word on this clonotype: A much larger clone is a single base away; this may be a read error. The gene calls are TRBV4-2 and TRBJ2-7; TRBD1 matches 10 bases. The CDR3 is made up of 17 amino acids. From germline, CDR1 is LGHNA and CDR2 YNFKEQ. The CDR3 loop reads CAGSLSPSGTGAYEQYF. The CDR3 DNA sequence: TGTGCCGGCAGCCTTTCCCCTTCCGGGACAGGGGCCTACGAGCAGTACTTC.

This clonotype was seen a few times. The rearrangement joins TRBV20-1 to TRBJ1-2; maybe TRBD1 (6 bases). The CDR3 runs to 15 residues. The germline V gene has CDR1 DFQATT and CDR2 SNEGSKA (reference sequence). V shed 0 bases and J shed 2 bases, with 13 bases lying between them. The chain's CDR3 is CSARDHPDRNYGYTF. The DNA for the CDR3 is TGCAGTGCTAGAGATCACCCCGACAGGAACTATGGCTACACCTTC.

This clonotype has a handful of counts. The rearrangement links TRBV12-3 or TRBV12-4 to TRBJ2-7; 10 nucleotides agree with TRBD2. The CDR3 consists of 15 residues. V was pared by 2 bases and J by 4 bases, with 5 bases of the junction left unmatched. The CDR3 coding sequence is TGTGCCAGCAGTTTACCAGCGGGAGGGGTTTACGAGCAGTACTTC. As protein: CASSLPAGGVYEQYF.